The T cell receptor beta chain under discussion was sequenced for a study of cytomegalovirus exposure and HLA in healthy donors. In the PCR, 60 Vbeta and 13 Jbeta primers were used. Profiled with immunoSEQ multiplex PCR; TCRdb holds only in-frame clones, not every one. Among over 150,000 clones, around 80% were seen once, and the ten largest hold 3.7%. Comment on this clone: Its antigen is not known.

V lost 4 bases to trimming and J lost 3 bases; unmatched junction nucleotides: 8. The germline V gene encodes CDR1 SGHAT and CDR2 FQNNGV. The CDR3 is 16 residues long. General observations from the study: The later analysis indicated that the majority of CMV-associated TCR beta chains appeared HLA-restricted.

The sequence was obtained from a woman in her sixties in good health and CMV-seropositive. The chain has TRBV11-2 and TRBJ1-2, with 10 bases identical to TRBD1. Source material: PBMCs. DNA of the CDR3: TGTGCCAGCAGCTCCGTTAGGGGGACAGGGGACTATGGCTACACCTTC. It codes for CASSSVRGTGDYGYTF.